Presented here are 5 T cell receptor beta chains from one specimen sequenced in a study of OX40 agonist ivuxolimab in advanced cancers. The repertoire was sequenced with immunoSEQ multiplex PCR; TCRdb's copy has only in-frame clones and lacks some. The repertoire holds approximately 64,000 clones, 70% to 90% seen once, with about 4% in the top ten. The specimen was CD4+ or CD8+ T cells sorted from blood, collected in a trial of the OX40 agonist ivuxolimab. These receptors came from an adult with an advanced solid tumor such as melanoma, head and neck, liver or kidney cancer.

Here the CDR3 reads CAWSPGNEQFF. The CDR3, as DNA: TGTGCCTGGAGTCCTGGGAATGAGCAGTTCTTC. J is TRBJ2-1 and V is TRBV30, with D unclear. Germline assignment: CDR1 GTSNPN and CDR2 SVGIG (reference sequence). V dropped 2 bases and J dropped 7 bases, with 6 bases sitting between them. The CDR3 spans 11 residues.

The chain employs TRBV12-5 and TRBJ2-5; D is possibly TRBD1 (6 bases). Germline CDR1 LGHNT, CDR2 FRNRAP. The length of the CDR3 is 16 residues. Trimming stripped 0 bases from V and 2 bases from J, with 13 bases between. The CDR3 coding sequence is TGTGCTAGTGGTTTGGTTCTCAGGGGTGGACAAGAGACCCAGTACTTC. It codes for CASGLVLRGGQETQYF.

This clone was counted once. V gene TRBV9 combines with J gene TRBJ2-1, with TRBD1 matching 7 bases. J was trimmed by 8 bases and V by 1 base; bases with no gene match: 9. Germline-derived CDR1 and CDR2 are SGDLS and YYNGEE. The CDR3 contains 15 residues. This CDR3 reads CASSVSHRGLDEQFF. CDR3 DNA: TGTGCCAGCAGCGTAAGCCACAGGGGTCTCGATGAGCAGTTCTTC. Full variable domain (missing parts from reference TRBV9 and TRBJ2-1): DSGVTQTPKHLITATGQRVTLRCSPRSGDLSVYWYQQSLDQGLQFLIQYYNGEERAKGNILERFSAQQFPDLHSELNLSSLELGDSALYFCASSVSHRGLDEQFFGPGTRLTVL.

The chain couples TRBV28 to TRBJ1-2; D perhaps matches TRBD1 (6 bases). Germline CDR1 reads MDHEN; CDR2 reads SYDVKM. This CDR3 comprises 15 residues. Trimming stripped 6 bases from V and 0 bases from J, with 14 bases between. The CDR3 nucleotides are TGTGCCAGCAGCCCCGCCGGGACACCTAACTATGGCTACACCTTC. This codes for CASSPAGTPNYGYTF.

CDR3 sequence reads: CASGGSTYNEQFF. The CDR3 nucleotides are TGTGCCTCGGGGGGCAGTACTTACAATGAGCAGTTCTTC. This chain connects TRBV6-1 to TRBJ2-1; possible D gene TRBD2, 7 bases. The CDR3 spans 13 residues. Per the germline V gene, CDR1 is MNHNS and CDR2 is SASEGT. V lost 11 bases, J lost 4 bases, and 15 bases lay in between.